The 30 T cell receptor beta chains presented below share a single source sample, sequenced in a study of blood T cell repertoires in COVID-19. The repertoire was sequenced with immunoSEQ multiplex PCR; TCRdb's copy has only in-frame clones and lacks some. This repertoire shows some 230,000 clones, around four fifths found once; its top ten account for about 15%. Sequenced sample: PBMCs or T cells enriched from blood (not recorded which). Receptors originate from a middle-aged man who had recovered from COVID-19.

The J gene is TRBJ1-2, the V gene TRBV10-3; D is possibly TRBD1 (5 bases). The CDR3 runs to 14 residues. Trimming removed 3 bases from V and 4 bases from J, with 12 bases in between. Germline lookup yields CDR1 ENHRY and CDR2 SYGVKD. DNA for the CDR3: TGTGCCATCAGTGATTTCCAGGGCGCCTATGGCTACACCTTC. Translating gives CAISDFQGAYGYTF.

This sequence joins TRBV28 and TRBJ2-1; 12 nucleotides agree with TRBD2. In germline, CDR1 is MDHEN, CDR2 SYDVKM. The CDR3 runs to 15 residues. V gave up 6 bases and J gave up 6 bases; unmatched junction bases: 6. The CDR3 loop is CASRLAGGPPNEQFF. The CDR3 DNA reads TGTGCCAGCAGGCTAGCGGGAGGGCCTCCCAATGAGCAGTTCTTC.

CDR3 sequence reads: CASSLVDNSPLHF. The DNA for the CDR3 is TGTGCCAGCAGCCTCGTAGATAATTCACCCCTCCACTTT. V and J are TRBV3-1 (or the pseudogene TRBV3-2) and TRBJ1-6; D remains ambiguous. The CDR3 covers 13 residues. V was shortened by 4 bases and J by 5 bases, with 6 bases between the two germline ends. In germline, CDR1 is LGHDT, CDR2 YNNKEL (reference sequence).

The rearrangement joins TRBV4-1 to TRBJ1-2; 9 bases are shared with TRBD1. This CDR3 spans 14 amino acids. Trimming took 4 bases from V and 6 from J; bases not matched to a gene: 6. Germline V gene sequence: CDR1 MGHRA, CDR2 YSYEKL. The DNA of the CDR3 is TGCGCCAGCAGCCGCACGGGACAGGGAGATGGCTACACCTTC. Its translation is CASSRTGQGDGYTF.

The chain joins TRBV24-1 to TRBJ1-4; D might be TRBD1 (6 bases). This CDR3 has 19 amino acids. V gave up 3 bases and J gave up 0 bases, with 19 bases separating them. Germline V gene sequence: CDR1 KGHDR, CDR2 SFDVKD. The CDR3 reads CATSDLKSDSLATNEKLFF. Here the CDR3 DNA reads TGTGCCACCAGTGATCTGAAGTCGGACAGCCTTGCAACTAATGAAAAACTGTTTTTT.

The gene calls are TRBV28 and TRBJ1-4; D ambiguous. Per the germline V gene, CDR1 is MDHEN and CDR2 is SYDVKM. This CDR3 has 15 amino acids. V lost 5 bases to trimming and J lost 8 bases, with 18 bases between them. This chain's CDR3 is CASSPAPGLREKLFF. The CDR3, as DNA: TGTGCCAGCAGTCCTGCCCCGGGGTTGAGGGAAAAACTGTTTTTT.

The chain joins TRBV4-1 to TRBJ1-4; no firm D call. The V and J ends lost 1 base and 4 bases respectively, with 19 bases between them. This CDR3 comprises 18 residues. Germline assignment: CDR1 MGHRA and CDR2 YSYEKL. In DNA, the CDR3 is TGCGCCAGCAGCCAAGGGTCTTTGGTTGGGCACGGTAATGAAAAACTGTTTTTT. Translating gives CASSQGSLVGHGNEKLFF.

The rearrangement joins TRBV9 to TRBJ1-1; tentatively, D is TRBD1 (5 bases). This CDR3 spans 14 amino acids. V lost 4 bases, J lost 1 base, and 11 bases lay in between. Germline V gives CDR1 SGDLS, CDR2 YYNGEE. Here the CDR3 reads CASSNHGGNTEAFF. As DNA, the CDR3 is TGTGCCAGCAGCAATCACGGGGGGAACACTGAAGCTTTCTTT. Using reference TRBV9 and TRBJ1-1 for the parts outside the CDR3, the full variable domain is DSGVTQTPKHLITATGQRVTLRCSPRSGDLSVYWYQQSLDQGLQFLIQYYNGEERAKGNILERFSAQQFPDLHSELNLSSLELGDSALYFCASSNHGGNTEAFFGQGTRLTVV.

The rearrangement links TRBV27 to TRBJ1-2; D may be TRBD1 (6 bases). This CDR3 contains 14 residues. Germline V gene sequence: CDR1 MNHEY, CDR2 SMNVEV (reference sequence). V was trimmed by 1 base and J by 3 bases, leaving 9 bases between them. Here the CDR3 reads CASSLYTGHYGYTF. In DNA, the CDR3 is TGTGCCAGCAGTTTATACACAGGGCACTATGGCTACACCTTC.

The table lists this clone with a few counts. This chain links TRBV28 with TRBJ2-7; D perhaps matches TRBD1 (7 bases). The germline gives CDR1 MDHEN, CDR2 SYDVKM. Trimming removed 5 bases from V and 0 bases from J, with 17 bases in between. The CDR3 length is 16 residues. This CDR3 is CASSPPGQTSSYEQYF. The CDR3, as DNA: TGTGCCAGCAGTCCCCCGGGACAGACTAGCTCCTACGAGCAGTACTTC.

The V call is TRBV28, the J call TRBJ2-7; 8 bases align to TRBD2. Germline assignment: CDR1 MDHEN and CDR2 SYDVKM. V trimming: 4 bases; J trimming: 7 bases; junction bases outside the gene matches: 9. The CDR3 has 14 amino acids. CDR3 nucleotides: TGTGCCAGCAGTTGGCGGGAGGTCAGTTCTGAGCAGTACTTC. It encodes CASSWREVSSEQYF. Filled out from reference TRBV28 and TRBJ2-7, the complete variable domain reads DVKVTQSSRYLVKRTGEKVFLECVQDMDHENMFWYRQDPGLGLRLIYFSYDVKMKEKGDIPEGYSVSREKKERFSLILESASTNQTSMYLCASSWREVSSEQYFGPGTRLTVT.

This clone is a singleton in its sample. The rearrangement uses TRBV27 and TRBJ2-1; a possible D gene is TRBD2 (7 bases). Germline loops: CDR1 MNHEY, CDR2 SMNVEV (reference sequence). The CDR3 has 15 residues. The ends were cut back, 7 bases at V and 2 bases at J, with 15 bases in the middle. The CDR3 DNA is TGTGCCAGCACCATGGGGGGGGCGCCCTACAATGAGCAGTTCTTC. This gives the protein CASTMGGAPYNEQFF.

The V and J genes are TRBV5-1 and TRBJ1-2, with 9 bases aligning to TRBD1. J lost 3 bases, V lost 6 bases, and 6 bases had no gene match. Looked up from germline, CDR1 is SGHRS and CDR2 is YFSETQ. The CDR3 runs to 14 residues. DNA of the CDR3: TGCGCCAGCACCCTGGGACAGGGTGACTATGGCTACACCTTC. The encoded protein is CASTLGQGDYGYTF. Looking up the rest from reference TRBV5-1 and TRBJ1-2 gives the full variable domain: KAGVTQTPRYLIKTRGQQVTLSCSPISGHRSVSWYQQTPGQGLQFLFEYFSETQRNKGNFPGRFSGRQFSNSRSEMNVSTLELGDSALYLCASTLGQGDYGYTFGSGTRLTVV.

This chain connects TRBV5-5 to TRBJ2-3, with no clear D. This CDR3 spans 15 amino acids. Trimming removed 2 bases from V and 0 bases from J, with 10 bases in between. CDR1 and CDR2 from the germline V gene are SGHKS and YYEKEE (reference sequence). CDR3 DNA sequence: TGTGCCAGCAGCTTTCTGATGACTAGCACAGATACGCAGTATTTT. This encodes CASSFLMTSTDTQYF.

The rearrangement uses TRBV3-1 (or the pseudogene TRBV3-2) and TRBJ1-3; no clear D. Germline assignment: CDR1 LGHDT and CDR2 YNNKEL (reference sequence). Deletions cut 4 bases from V and 5 bases from J, with 9 bases between. The CDR3 extends over 13 amino acids. CDR3 sequence: CASSPSQRNTIYF. CDR3 coding DNA: TGTGCCAGCAGCCCTTCTCAGAGAAACACCATATATTTT.

CDR3 residues: CASSLGPGTGNTIYF. DNA for the CDR3: TGTGCCAGCAGCTTAGGCCCAGGGACTGGAAACACCATATATTTT. The chain has TRBV7-2 and TRBJ1-3; D perhaps matches TRBD1 (5 bases). The CDR3 runs 15 residues. Trimming took 1 base from V and 2 from J, leaving 9 bases between them. Germline assignment: CDR1 SGHTA and CDR2 FQGNSA.

This clone was seen once. The chain carries TRBV19 and TRBJ2-1, with 7 bases that match TRBD2. Germline V gene data show CDR1 as LNHDA and CDR2 as SQIVND (reference sequence). V shed 5 bases, J shed 2 bases, and the junction held 9 bases outside the gene matches. CDR3 length: 16 residues. The CDR3 DNA reads TGTGCCAGTAGTTCGGGCGGGGACTACCCCTACAATGAGCAGTTCTTC. Translation gives CASSSGGDYPYNEQFF.

This clone was seen only once. The V and J genes are TRBV3-1 (or the pseudogene TRBV3-2) and TRBJ2-1, with TRBD1 identical over 9 bases. The V and J ends lost 4 bases and 6 bases, in that order; junction bases with no gene match: 7. Germline-derived CDR1 and CDR2 are LGHDT and YNNKEL (reference sequence). The CDR3 sequence is 15 residues long. CDR3 in DNA: TGTGCCAGCAGCCGCCGGGACAGGGTGTTCAATGAGCAGTTCTTC. Amino acid sequence: CASSRRDRVFNEQFF.

This sequence joins TRBV11-1 and TRBJ1-6; TRBD1 is a possible D gene (6 bases). V was pared by 5 bases and J by 6 bases, with 11 bases between. CDR1 and CDR2 from the germline V gene are SGHAT and FQDESV (reference sequence). The CDR3 extends over 14 amino acids. The DNA for the CDR3 is TGTGCCAGCAGCCTGACAGGATTTAATTCACCCCTCCACTTT. This encodes CASSLTGFNSPLHF.

This chain connects TRBV28 to TRBJ2-7, with TRBD1 matching over 9 bases. The CDR3 sequence is 13 residues long. Trimming at V came to 8 bases and at J to 6 bases, leaving 8 bases not matched to a gene. Germline-derived CDR1 and CDR2 are MDHEN and SYDVKM. DNA for the CDR3: TGTGCCAGCCGGGAACAGGGGGCCTCCGAGCAGTACTTC. Its translation: CASREQGASEQYF.

This clone has just a few counts. The chain uses TRBV3-1 (or the pseudogene TRBV3-2) and TRBJ1-1; D is unclear. Trimming left V 1 base short and J 3 bases short, with 6 bases between. The CDR3 is 13 residues long. Looked up from germline, CDR1 is LGHDT and CDR2 is YNNKEL (reference sequence). For the CDR3, the DNA is TGTGCCAGCAGCCAAGGGCCCTACACTGAAGCTTTCTTT. Translating it yields CASSQGPYTEAFF.

The chain is built from TRBV7-9 and TRBJ2-7; tentatively, D is TRBD2 (5 bases). This CDR3 contains 14 residues. V was trimmed by 5 bases and J by 4 bases, leaving 15 bases between them. CDR1 and CDR2 (germline): SEHNR, FQNEAQ (reference sequence). CDR3 sequence reads: CASSPERALYEQYF. The CDR3 DNA reads TGTGCCAGCAGCCCAGAGAGGGCTTTGTACGAGCAGTACTTC.

The chain carries TRBV27 and TRBJ2-1, with 7 bases that match TRBD1. The CDR3 runs to 16 residues. The J segment lost 2 bases and the V segment lost 0 bases, leaving 4 bases of the junction unmatched. CDR1 is MNHEY, CDR2 SMNVEV, per germline (reference sequence). DNA for the CDR3: TGTGCCAGCAGTTTATCGGCGACAGGGCCCTACAATGAGCAGTTCTTC. Protein: CASSLSATGPYNEQFF.

This clone came up a few times. The chain employs TRBV19 and TRBJ2-3; 11 bases align to TRBD2. Germline assignment: CDR1 LNHDA and CDR2 SQIVND (reference sequence). The J segment lost 4 bases and the V segment lost 9 bases, leaving 6 bases of the junction unmatched. This CDR3 region has 14 residues. CDR3: CASTSGSKADTQYF. The CDR3 DNA sequence: TGTGCCAGCACTAGCGGGAGTAAGGCAGATACGCAGTATTTT.

The chain is built from TRBV11-3 and TRBJ2-3, with TRBD1 identical over 9 bases. After removal of 0 bases from V and 4 bases from J, the junction contained 2 bases not matched to a gene. The CDR3 totals 15 residues. Germline CDR1 and CDR2: SGHNT and YENEEA. As DNA, the CDR3 is TGTGCCAGCAGCTTAGAGGGGACAGGGCCAGATACGCAGTATTTT. Protein sequence: CASSLEGTGPDTQYF.

This clone was observed a few times. V gene TRBV2 combines with J gene TRBJ1-5; 7 bases are shared with TRBD1. CDR1 is SNHLY and CDR2 is FYNNEI in the germline V gene. The CDR3 runs 13 residues. J lost 5 bases, V lost 4 bases, and 2 bases had no gene match. This chain's CDR3 is CASSGQGDQPQHF. DNA of the CDR3: TGTGCCAGCAGTGGACAGGGCGATCAGCCCCAGCATTTT.

The rearrangement joins TRBV5-1 to TRBJ2-7, with D tentatively TRBD2 (5 bases). V was pared by 0 bases and J by 4 bases, with 14 bases between. There are 15 residues in the CDR3. In germline, CDR1 is SGHRS, CDR2 YFSETQ. The CDR3 loop is CASSLASGSSYEQYF. Here the CDR3 DNA reads TGCGCCAGCAGCTTGGCGTCGGGGAGTTCTTACGAGCAGTACTTC.

This clone came up once. This chain uses TRBV6-2 or TRBV6-3 with TRBJ1-5; 8 positions agree with TRBD1. Looked up from germline, CDR1 is MNHEY and CDR2 is SVGEGT. CDR3 length: 12 residues. Losses at the gene ends were 6 bases for V and 11 bases for J; bases not matched to a gene: 6. In nucleotides, the CDR3 is TGTGCCAGCAGCTATGACAGGGGTTCCCAGCATTTT. Encoded protein: CASSYDRGSQHF.

This rearrangement joins TRBV25-1 to TRBJ2-7; D is perhaps TRBD2 (6 bases). The CDR3 extends over 13 amino acids. CDR1 is MGHDK and CDR2 is SYGVNS in the germline V gene. The germline V and J ends were trimmed by 5 bases and 6 bases, with 14 bases remaining between them. CDR3 protein: CASSRGTPLEQYF. As DNA, the CDR3 is TGTGCCAGCAGTCGCGGGACCCCCCTCGAGCAGTACTTC.

This clone was observed a few times. The chain employs TRBV24-1 and TRBJ2-2; TRBD1 matches at 10 bases. Germline CDR1 KGHDR, CDR2 SFDVKD. This CDR3 contains 19 residues. V shed 4 bases, J shed 5 bases, and the junction held 15 bases outside the gene matches. CDR3 sequence (DNA): TGTGCCACCAGTGACCCCGCCCTGGAGGGGACAGGGGTTACCGGGGAGCTGTTTTTT. Protein: CATSDPALEGTGVTGELFF.